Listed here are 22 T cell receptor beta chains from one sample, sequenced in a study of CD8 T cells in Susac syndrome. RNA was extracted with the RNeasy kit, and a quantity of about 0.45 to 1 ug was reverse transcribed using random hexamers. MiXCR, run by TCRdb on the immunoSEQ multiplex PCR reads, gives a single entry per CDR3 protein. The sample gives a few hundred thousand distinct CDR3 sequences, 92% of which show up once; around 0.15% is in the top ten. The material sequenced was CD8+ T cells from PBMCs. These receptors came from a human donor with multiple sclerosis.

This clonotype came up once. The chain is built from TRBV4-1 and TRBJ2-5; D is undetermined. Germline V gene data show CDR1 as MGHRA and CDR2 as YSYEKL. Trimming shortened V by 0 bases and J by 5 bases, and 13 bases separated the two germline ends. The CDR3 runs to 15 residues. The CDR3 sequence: CASSQDPQGEETQYF. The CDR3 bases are TGCGCCAGCAGCCAAGACCCCCAAGGAGAGGAGACCCAGTACTTC.

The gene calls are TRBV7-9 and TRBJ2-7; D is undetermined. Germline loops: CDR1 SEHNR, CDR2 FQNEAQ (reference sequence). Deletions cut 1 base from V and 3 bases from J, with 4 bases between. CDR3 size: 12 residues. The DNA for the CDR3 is TGTGCCAGCAGCTTAGGGTTCTACGAGCAGTACTTC. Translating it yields CASSLGFYEQYF.

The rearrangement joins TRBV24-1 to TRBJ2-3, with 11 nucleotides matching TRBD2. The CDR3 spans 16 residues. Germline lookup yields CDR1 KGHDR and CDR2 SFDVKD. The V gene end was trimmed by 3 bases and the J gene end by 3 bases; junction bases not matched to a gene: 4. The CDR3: CATSDDGTSGTDTQYF. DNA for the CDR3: TGTGCCACCAGTGATGACGGGACTAGCGGTACAGATACGCAGTATTTT.

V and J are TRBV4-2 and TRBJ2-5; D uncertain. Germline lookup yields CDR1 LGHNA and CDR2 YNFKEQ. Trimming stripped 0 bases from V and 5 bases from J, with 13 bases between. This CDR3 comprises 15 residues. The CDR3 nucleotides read TGTGCCAGCAGCCAAGAACTCTCTCTACTGGAGACCCAGTACTTC. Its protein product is CASSQELSLLETQYF.

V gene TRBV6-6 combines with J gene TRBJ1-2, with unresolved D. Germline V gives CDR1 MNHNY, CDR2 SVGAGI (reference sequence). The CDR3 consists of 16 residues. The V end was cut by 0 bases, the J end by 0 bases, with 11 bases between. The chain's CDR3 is CASSYSRQDPNYGYTF. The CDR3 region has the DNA TGTGCCAGCAGTTACTCGCGGCAGGACCCTAACTATGGCTACACCTTC.

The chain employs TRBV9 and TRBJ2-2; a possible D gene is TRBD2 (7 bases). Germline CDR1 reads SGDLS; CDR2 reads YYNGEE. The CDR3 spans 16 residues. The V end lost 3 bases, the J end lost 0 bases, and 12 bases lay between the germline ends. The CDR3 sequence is CASSAEGGANTGELFF. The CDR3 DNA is TGTGCCAGCAGCGCCGAGGGGGGGGCGAACACCGGGGAGCTGTTTTTT.

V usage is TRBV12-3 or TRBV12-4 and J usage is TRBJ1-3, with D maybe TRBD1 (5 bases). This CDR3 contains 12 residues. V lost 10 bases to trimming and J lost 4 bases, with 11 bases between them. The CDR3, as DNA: TGTGCCATCCGGGACGGAGGAAACACCATATATTTT. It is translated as CAIRDGGNTIYF.

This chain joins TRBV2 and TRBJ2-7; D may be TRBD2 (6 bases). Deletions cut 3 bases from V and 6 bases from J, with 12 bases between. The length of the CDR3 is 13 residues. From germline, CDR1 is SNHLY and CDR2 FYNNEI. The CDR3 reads CASSDGGLSEQYF. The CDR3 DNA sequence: TGTGCCAGCAGTGATGGAGGGTTGAGCGAGCAGTACTTC.

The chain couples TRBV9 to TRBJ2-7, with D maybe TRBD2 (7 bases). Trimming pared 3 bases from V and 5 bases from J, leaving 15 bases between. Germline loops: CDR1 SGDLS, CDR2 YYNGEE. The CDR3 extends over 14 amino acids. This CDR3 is CASSASGEGDEQYF. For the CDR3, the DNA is TGTGCCAGCAGCGCAAGCGGGGAGGGGGACGAGCAGTACTTC. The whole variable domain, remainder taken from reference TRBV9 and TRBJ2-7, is DSGVTQTPKHLITATGQRVTLRCSPRSGDLSVYWYQQSLDQGLQFLIQYYNGEERAKGNILERFSAQQFPDLHSELNLSSLELGDSALYFCASSASGEGDEQYFGPGTRLTVT.

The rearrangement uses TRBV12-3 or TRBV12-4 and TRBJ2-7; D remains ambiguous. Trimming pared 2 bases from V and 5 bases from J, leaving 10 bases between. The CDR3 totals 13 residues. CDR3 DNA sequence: TGTGCCAGCAGTTTACTGGCGACGGACGAGCAGTACTTC. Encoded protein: CASSLLATDEQYF.

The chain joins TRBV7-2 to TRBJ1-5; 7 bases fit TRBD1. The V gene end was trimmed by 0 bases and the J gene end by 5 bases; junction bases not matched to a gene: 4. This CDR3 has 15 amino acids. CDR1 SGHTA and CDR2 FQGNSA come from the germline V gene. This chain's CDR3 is CASSLATGWDQPQHF. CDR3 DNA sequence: TGTGCCAGCAGCTTAGCGACAGGGTGGGATCAGCCCCAGCATTTT.

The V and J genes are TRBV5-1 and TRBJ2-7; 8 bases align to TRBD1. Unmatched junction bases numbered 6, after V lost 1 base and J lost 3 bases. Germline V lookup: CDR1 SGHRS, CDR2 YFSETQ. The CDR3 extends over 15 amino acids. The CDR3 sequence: CASSLNLGQGYEQYF. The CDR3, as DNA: TGCGCCAGCAGCTTGAACCTAGGACAGGGCTACGAGCAGTACTTC.

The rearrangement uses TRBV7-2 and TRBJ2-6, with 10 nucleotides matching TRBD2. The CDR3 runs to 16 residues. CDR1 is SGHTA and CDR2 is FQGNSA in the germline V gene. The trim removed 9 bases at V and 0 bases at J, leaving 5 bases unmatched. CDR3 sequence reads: CASPGTSDSGANVLTF. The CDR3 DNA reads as TGTGCCAGTCCCGGGACTAGCGACTCTGGGGCCAACGTCCTGACTTTC.

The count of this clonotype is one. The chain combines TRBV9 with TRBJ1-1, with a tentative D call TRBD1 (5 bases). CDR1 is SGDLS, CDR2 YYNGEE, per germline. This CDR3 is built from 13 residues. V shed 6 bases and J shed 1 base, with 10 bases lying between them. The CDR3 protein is CASTGGENTEAFF. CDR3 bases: TGTGCCAGCACGGGGGGGGAGAACACTGAAGCTTTCTTT.

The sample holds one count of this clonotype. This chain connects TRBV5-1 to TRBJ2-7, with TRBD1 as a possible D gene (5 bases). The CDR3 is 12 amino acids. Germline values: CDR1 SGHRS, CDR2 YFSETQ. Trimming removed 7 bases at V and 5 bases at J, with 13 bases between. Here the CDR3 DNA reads TGCGCCAGCGGGTCAGGGCCCAACGAGCAGTACTTC. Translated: CASGSGPNEQYF.

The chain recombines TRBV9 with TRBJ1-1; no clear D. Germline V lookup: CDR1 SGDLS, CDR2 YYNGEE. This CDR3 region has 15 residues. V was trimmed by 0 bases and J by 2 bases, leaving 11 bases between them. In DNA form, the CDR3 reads TGTGCCAGCAGCGTAGAGATGGGTCCCAACACTGAAGCTTTCTTT. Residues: CASSVEMGPNTEAFF.

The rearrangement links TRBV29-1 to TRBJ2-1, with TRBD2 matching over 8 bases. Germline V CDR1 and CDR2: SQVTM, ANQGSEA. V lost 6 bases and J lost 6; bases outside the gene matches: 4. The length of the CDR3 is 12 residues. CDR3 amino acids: CSVGTRPNEQFF. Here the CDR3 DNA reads TGCAGCGTGGGGACTAGGCCCAATGAGCAGTTCTTC.

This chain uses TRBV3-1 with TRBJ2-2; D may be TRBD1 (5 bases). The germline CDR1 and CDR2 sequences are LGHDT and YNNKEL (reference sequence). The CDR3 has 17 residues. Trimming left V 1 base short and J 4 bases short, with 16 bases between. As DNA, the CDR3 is TGTGCCAGCAGCCAAGTCTCACAGGCCTCCCTCACCGGGGAGCTGTTTTTT. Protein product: CASSQVSQASLTGELFF.

CDR3: CASSIRLAGGSYEQYF. CDR3 nucleotides: TGTGCCAGTAGTATCCGACTAGCGGGGGGATCTTACGAGCAGTACTTC. The chain uses TRBV19 and TRBJ2-7; 13 bases line up with TRBD2. CDR1 is LNHDA and CDR2 is SQIVND in the germline V gene (reference sequence). The V and J ends lost 3 bases and 4 bases, in that order; junction bases with no gene match: 6. There are 16 residues in the CDR3.

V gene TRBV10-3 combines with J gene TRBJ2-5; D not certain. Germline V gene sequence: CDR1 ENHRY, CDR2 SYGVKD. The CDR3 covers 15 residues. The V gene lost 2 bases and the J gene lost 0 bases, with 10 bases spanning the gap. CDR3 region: CAISETWVNQETQYF. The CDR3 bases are TGTGCCATCAGTGAGACTTGGGTGAACCAAGAGACCCAGTACTTC.

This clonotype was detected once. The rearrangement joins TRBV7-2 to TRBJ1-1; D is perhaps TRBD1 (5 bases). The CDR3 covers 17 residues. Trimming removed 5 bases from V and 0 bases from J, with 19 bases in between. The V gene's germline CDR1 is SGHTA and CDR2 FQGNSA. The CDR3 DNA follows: TGTGCCAGCAGCGCCCGATCCGGCGGGACGATGAACACTGAAGCTTTCTTT. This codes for CASSARSGGTMNTEAFF.

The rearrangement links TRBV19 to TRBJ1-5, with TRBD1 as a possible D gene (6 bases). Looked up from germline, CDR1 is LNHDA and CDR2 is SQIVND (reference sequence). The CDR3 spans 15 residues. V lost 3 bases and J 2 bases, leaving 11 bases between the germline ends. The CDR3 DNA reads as TGTGCCAGTAGTATTTTAGGGGGAGGCAATCAGCCCCAGCATTTT. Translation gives CASSILGGGNQPQHF.